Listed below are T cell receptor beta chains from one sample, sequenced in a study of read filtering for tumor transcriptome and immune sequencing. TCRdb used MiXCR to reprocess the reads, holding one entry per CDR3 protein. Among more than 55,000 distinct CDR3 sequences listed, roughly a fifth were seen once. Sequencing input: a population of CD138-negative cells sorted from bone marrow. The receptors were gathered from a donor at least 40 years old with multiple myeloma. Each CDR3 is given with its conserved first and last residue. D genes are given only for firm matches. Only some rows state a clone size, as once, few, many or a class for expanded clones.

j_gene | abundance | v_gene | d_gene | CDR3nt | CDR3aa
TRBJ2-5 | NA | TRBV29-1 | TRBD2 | TGCAGCGTCTGTACTAGCGGGAGTATTGCAGAGACCCAGTACTTC | CSVCTSGSIAETQYF
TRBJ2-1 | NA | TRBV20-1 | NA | TGCAGTGCTAGTTTGTTCCAGGGGGGACCCAATGAGCAGTTCTTC | CSASLFQGGPNEQFF
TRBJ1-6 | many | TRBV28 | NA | TGTGCCAGCAGTTTCGTCGTCCCTTCGAGCTCCTATAATTCACCCCTCCACTTT | CASSFVVPSSSYNSPLHF
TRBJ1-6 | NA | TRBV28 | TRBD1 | TGTGCCAGCAGTTTCCCGGGACAGGCTTCACCCCTCCACTTT | CASSFPGQASPLHF
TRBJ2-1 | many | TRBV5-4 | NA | TGTGCCAGCAGCGGAACTAGAAAGGGGAGCAATGAGCAGTTCTTC | CASSGTRKGSNEQFF
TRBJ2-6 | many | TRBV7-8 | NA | TGTGCCAGCAGCTTAGGTCCAGGGTCAGGGGCCAACGTCCTGACTTTC | CASSLGPGSGANVLTF
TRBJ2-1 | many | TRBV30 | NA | TGTGCCTGGAGTGTACAGGTCAATGAGCAGTTCTTC | CAWSVQVNEQFF
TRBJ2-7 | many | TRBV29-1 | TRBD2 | TGCAGCGCGGGACTAGAAGGTTACGAGCAGTACTTC | CSAGLEGYEQYF
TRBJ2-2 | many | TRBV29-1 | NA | TGCAGCGTTGCTGACACCGGGGAGCTGTTTTTT | CSVADTGELFF
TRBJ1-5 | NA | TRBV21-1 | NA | TGTGCCAGCAGCAACTCTGGCAGGGGAGAGGGCAATCAGCCCCAGCATTTT | CASSNSGRGEGNQPQHF
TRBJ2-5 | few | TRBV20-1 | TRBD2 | TGCAGTGCTCGGACTAGCGGGAGGGAGACCCAGTACTTC | CSARTSGRETQYF
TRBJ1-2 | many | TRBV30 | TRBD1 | TGTGCCTGGAGTGGGGACAGGGGTGACTATGGCTACACCTTC | CAWSGDRGDYGYTF
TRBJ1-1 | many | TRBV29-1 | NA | NA | CSVATGAKPFF
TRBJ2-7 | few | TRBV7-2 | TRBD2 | TGTGCCAGCAGCGACCTAGCGGGAGGGCTCCCTTACGAGCAGTACTTC | CASSDLAGGLPYEQYF
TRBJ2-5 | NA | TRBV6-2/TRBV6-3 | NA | TGTGCCAGCGGTTATTCGATGGGACAAGTGGGGACCCAGTACTTC | CASGYSMGQVGTQYF
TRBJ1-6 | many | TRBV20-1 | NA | TGCAGTGCTAGAGATAGGCGGGGGAATTCACCCCTCCACTTT | CSARDRRGNSPLHF
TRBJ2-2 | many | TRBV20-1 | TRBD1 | TGCAGTGCTAGACCGCTCGGCAGGGGGCTATCGAACACCGGGGAGCTGTTTTTT | CSARPLGRGLSNTGELFF
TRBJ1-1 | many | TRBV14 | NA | TGTGCCAGCAGCCATTTAAGCGGGCGATTAGGTGAAGCTTTCTTT | CASSHLSGRLGEAFF
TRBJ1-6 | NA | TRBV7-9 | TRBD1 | TGTGCCAGCGGCTTAGCCAGGGGGCTTGATTCACCCCTCCACTTT | CASGLARGLDSPLHF
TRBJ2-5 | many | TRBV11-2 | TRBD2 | TGTGCCAGCAGCTCCGGGGGGGTAGAGACCCAGTACTTC | CASSSGGVETQYF
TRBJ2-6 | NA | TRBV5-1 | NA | TGCGCCCGCAGCTTAGTGACAAACCCTGGGGCCAACGTCCTGACTTTC | CARSLVTNPGANVLTF
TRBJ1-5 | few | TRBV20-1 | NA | TGCAGTGCTAGAGCCCAAGTGGGCGGCAATCAGCCCCAGCATTTT | CSARAQVGGNQPQHF
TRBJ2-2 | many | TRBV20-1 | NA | TGCAGTGCTTCCGGGCTGTACCGCGGCGGGGAGCTGTTTTTT | CSASGLYRGGELFF
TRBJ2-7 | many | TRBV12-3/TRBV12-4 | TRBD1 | TGTGCCAGCAGGGAGACCGGGACAGGGGGCTACGAGCAGTACTTC | CASRETGTGGYEQYF
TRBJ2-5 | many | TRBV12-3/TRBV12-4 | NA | TGTGCCAGCAGTTGGGGACTTCAAGAGACCCAGTACTTC | CASSWGLQETQYF
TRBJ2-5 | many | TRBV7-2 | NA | TGTGCCAGCAGCTTAGGGTACAGCACCTTGGGGGAGACCCAGTACTTC | CASSLGYSTLGETQYF